This T cell receptor beta chain was obtained from a study of technical replicates of blood from several donors. The CDR3 sequence is 14 residues long. CDR1 and CDR2 (germline): SGHAT, FQNNGV. Trimming cost V 3 bases and J 0 bases, with 7 bases left between them. The data were produced by immunoSEQ multiplex PCR, yet TCRdb's version contains in-frame clones alone and is incomplete. Seen here are some 94,000 clones, about 95% observed once, and the top ten hold less than 0.35%. The gene calls are TRBV11-2 and TRBJ2-3; D unclear. Sequencing used T cells isolated from PBMCs. The TCR sequence derives from a human donor in good health. The CDR3 here is CASSFMRSTDTQYF. DNA for the CDR3: TGTGCCAGCAGCTTCATGCGGAGCACAGATACGCAGTATTTT.